This paragraph reports one T cell receptor (beta chain). Its matching antigen is unknown. These data come from a study of cytomegalovirus exposure and HLA in healthy donors. Study results and caveats: Fewer N-insertions (relative to the approximately 670-donor mean) were reportedly seen in an Asian-associated ancestry cluster in a later analysis. Rarity held for most TCR sequences, but there were some public TCRs that occurred in many donors. Differences between HLA loci emerged in a later analysis of TCR association rates, with DRB1 most and HLA-C fewest.

The CDR3 sequence is 16 residues long. Trimming took 3 bases from V and 4 from J, leaving 17 bases between them. From germline, CDR1 is SGHKS and CDR2 YYEKEE (reference sequence). In the PCR, 60 Vbeta and 13 Jbeta primers were used. The assay was immunoSEQ multiplex PCR, and TCRdb's table has in-frame clones only and misses some. The sample includes about 160,000 clones, 70% to 80% of them seen just once. This chain connects TRBV5-5 to TRBJ1-5, with a possible D match to TRBD1 (5 bases). The sequencing input was PBMCs. This sequence originates from a man aged 18 to 29 in good health and CMV-seropositive. The CDR3 reads CASSWGGTDENQPQHF. As DNA, the CDR3 is TGTGCCAGCAGCTGGGGCGGGACGGACGAAAATCAGCCCCAGCATTTT.